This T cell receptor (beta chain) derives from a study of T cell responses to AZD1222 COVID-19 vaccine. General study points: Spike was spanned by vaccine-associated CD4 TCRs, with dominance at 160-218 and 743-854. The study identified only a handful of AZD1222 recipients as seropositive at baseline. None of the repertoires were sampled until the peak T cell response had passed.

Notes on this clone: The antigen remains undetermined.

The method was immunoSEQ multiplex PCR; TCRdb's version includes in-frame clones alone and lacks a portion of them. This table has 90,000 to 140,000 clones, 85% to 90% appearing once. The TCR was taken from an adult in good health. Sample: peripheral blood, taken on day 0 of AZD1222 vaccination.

The CDR3 here is CASSDPGGDYGYTF. For the CDR3, the DNA is TGTGCCAGCAGTGACCCAGGGGGCGACTATGGCTACACCTTC. The chain links TRBV28 to TRBJ1-2; TRBD1 matches 8 bases. The CDR3 loop spans 14 amino acids. Germline assignment: CDR1 MDHEN and CDR2 SYDVKM. V shed 5 bases, J shed 3 bases, and the junction held 5 bases outside the gene matches.